The 27 T cell receptor beta chains below come from one sample, sequenced in a study of blood T cell repertoires in COVID-19. Repertoires were generated with immunoSEQ multiplex PCR, while TCRdb's copy carries only in-frame clones and drops some. The table includes some 300,000 clones, around 92% detected once. Sequencing was carried out using PBMCs or T cells enriched from blood (not recorded which). The receptor source for this set is a woman between 25 and 40 years old who had recovered from COVID-19.

V is TRBV20-1 and J is TRBJ2-7; the D gene is possibly TRBD2 (6 bases). The CDR3 runs to 13 residues. The V and J ends lost 3 bases and 2 bases respectively, with 11 bases between them. The V gene's germline CDR1 is DFQATT and CDR2 SNEGSKA (reference sequence). In nucleotides, the CDR3 is TGCAGTGCTAGTCGCGCGGGACCCTACGAGCAGTACTTC. Amino acids: CSASRAGPYEQYF.

The rearrangement joins TRBV4-2 to TRBJ2-7, with D maybe TRBD2 (6 bases). V was trimmed by 0 bases and J by 2 bases, leaving 11 bases between them. Germline lookup yields CDR1 LGHNA and CDR2 YNFKEQ. The CDR3 runs to 15 residues. This chain's CDR3 is CASSQERSGAYEQYF. The CDR3 coding sequence is TGTGCCAGCAGCCAAGAGCGGTCGGGAGCCTACGAGCAGTACTTC.

This clone is a singleton in its sample. The chain joins TRBV6-2 or TRBV6-3 to TRBJ2-5; TRBD2 aligns across 11 bases. CDR1 and CDR2 from the germline V gene are MNHEY and SVGEGT. The CDR3 is 16 residues long. V lost 5 bases to trimming and J lost 2 bases; unmatched junction nucleotides: 7. CDR3 DNA sequence: TGTGCCAGCAGTCCCCGTAGCGGGAGGGCACAAGAGACCCAGTACTTC. Protein sequence: CASSPRSGRAQETQYF.

This rearrangement joins TRBV6-5 to TRBJ1-2, with D possibly being TRBD1 (6 bases). Trimming removed 8 bases from V and 8 bases from J, with 15 bases in between. CDR1 and CDR2 (germline): MNHEY, SVGAGI. The length of the CDR3 is 12 residues. The CDR3 sequence: CASGLQGWGYTF. The CDR3 region has the DNA TGTGCCAGCGGGCTACAGGGTTGGGGCTACACCTTC.

V usage is TRBV28 and J usage is TRBJ2-4; D uncertain. Germline assignment: CDR1 MDHEN and CDR2 SYDVKM. The V end was cut by 3 bases, the J end by 0 bases, with 9 bases between. The CDR3 loop spans 15 amino acids. The CDR3 DNA is TGTGCCAGCAGTTTGACAAACGTAGCCAAAAACATTCAGTACTTC. Residues: CASSLTNVAKNIQYF. Full variable domain (rest looked up from reference TRBV28 and TRBJ2-4): DVKVTQSSRYLVKRTGEKVFLECVQDMDHENMFWYRQDPGLGLRLIYFSYDVKMKEKGDIPEGYSVSREKKERFSLILESASTNQTSMYLCASSLTNVAKNIQYFGAGTRLSVL.

This rearrangement joins TRBV3-1 (or the pseudogene TRBV3-2) to TRBJ2-6; 11 bases align to TRBD2. In germline, CDR1 is LGHDT, CDR2 YNNKEL (reference sequence). This CDR3 has 18 amino acids. J lost 0 bases, V lost 3 bases, and 4 bases had no gene match. The CDR3 nucleotides are TGTGCCAGCAGCCAGGGACTAGCGGACGTCTCTGGGGCCAACGTCCTGACTTTC. It yields the protein CASSQGLADVSGANVLTF.

The rearrangement joins TRBV12-1 to TRBJ2-3; the table's D gene call, TRBD2, was not cross checked with the DNA. TRBV12-1 is described as a pseudogene. This CDR3 has 17 amino acids. The chain's CDR3 is CASGSGSGTRDTDTQYF. The CDR3, as DNA: TGTGCCAGCGGGAGCGGGAGTGGTACTAGGGACACAGATACGCAGTATTTT.

V and J are TRBV5-5 and TRBJ2-4; 9 bases are shared with TRBD1. Trimming took 0 bases from V and 5 from J; bases not matched to a gene: 6. CDR3 length equals 16 residues. Germline V gene lookup returns CDR1 SGHKS and CDR2 YYEKEE (reference sequence). The chain's CDR3 is CASSLALTGGQNIQYF. As DNA, the CDR3 is TGTGCCAGCAGCTTGGCCCTGACAGGGGGTCAAAACATTCAGTACTTC.

This clone was observed a few times. This chain links TRBV5-6 with TRBJ2-7; tentatively, D is TRBD2 (6 bases). This CDR3 has 14 residues. The V gene lost 4 bases and the J gene lost 7 bases, with 18 bases spanning the gap. Looked up from germline, CDR1 is SGHDT and CDR2 is YYEEEE. The DNA for the CDR3 is TGTGCCAGCAGCGGCGCGGCTATAGGGAGGGAGCAGTACTTC. Residues: CASSGAAIGREQYF.

The sample holds one count of this clone. The chain recombines TRBV7-2 with TRBJ1-2; D gene uncertain. There are 15 residues in the CDR3. Looked up from germline, CDR1 is SGHTA and CDR2 is FQGNSA. V gave up 9 bases and J gave up 5 bases, with 22 bases separating them. In DNA form, the CDR3 reads TGTGCCAGTAGGGAGGCTGGCCGTTTAATGTATGGCTACACCTTC. This codes for CASREAGRLMYGYTF.

The chain combines TRBV7-9 with TRBJ2-7; 11 bases are shared with TRBD2. The CDR3 sequence is 17 residues long. Unmatched junction bases numbered 13, after V lost 5 bases and J lost 4 bases. In germline, CDR1 is SEHNR, CDR2 FQNEAQ (reference sequence). CDR3 bases: TGTGCCAGCAGCGACACACCCGGGACTAGCGGCCTTTACGAGCAGTACTTC. This sequence encodes CASSDTPGTSGLYEQYF.

The gene calls are TRBV11-2 and TRBJ2-7; tentative D call: TRBD2 (6 bases). Germline loops: CDR1 SGHAT, CDR2 FQNNGV. CDR3 length: 13 amino acids. V dropped 1 base and J dropped 6 bases, with 10 bases sitting between them. The DNA for the CDR3 is TGTGCCAGCAGCTTAGCGGAGGGACGCGAGCAGTACTTC. Its translation: CASSLAEGREQYF.

The gene calls are TRBV18 and TRBJ2-5, with 10 nucleotides matching TRBD2. Trimming removed 8 bases from V and 5 bases from J; junction bases left unmatched: 14. Germline loops: CDR1 KGHSH, CDR2 LQKENI. The CDR3 length is 16 residues. The DNA for the CDR3 is TGTGCCAGCCTCAGGGCTAGCGGGAGTATCTTGGAGACCCAGTACTTC. This codes for CASLRASGSILETQYF.

The CDR3, as DNA: TGTGCCAGCAGCCAGGCAACCCGCAGGGGTTGGCTGTTTTTT. Translated, it gives CASSQATRRGWLFF. V and J are TRBV3-1 (or the pseudogene TRBV3-2) and TRBJ1-4; D might be TRBD1 (6 bases). The V gene's germline CDR1 is LGHDT and CDR2 YNNKEL (reference sequence). With 3 bases removed from V and 14 bases from J, the gap between germline ends came to 19 bases. The CDR3 sequence is 14 residues long.

The gene calls are TRBV4-1 and TRBJ2-1, with 10 nucleotides matching TRBD2. Germline CDR1 reads MGHRA; CDR2 reads YSYEKL. Germline trimming cut 0 bases from V and 4 bases from J; bases unmatched to any gene: 3. This CDR3 comprises 16 residues. CDR3 in DNA: TGCGCCAGCAGCCAAGAAACTAGCGGGATGTACAATGAGCAGTTCTTC. Protein product: CASSQETSGMYNEQFF.

V and J are TRBV18 and TRBJ2-5; maybe TRBD1 (6 bases). Trimming pared 2 bases from V and 4 bases from J, leaving 11 bases between. Germline V gene data show CDR1 as KGHSH and CDR2 as LQKENI. The CDR3 has 14 residues. The chain's CDR3 is CASSPAGTRETQYF. CDR3 in DNA: TGTGCCAGCTCACCAGCCGGGACAAGAGAGACCCAGTACTTC. Combining the CDR3 with reference TRBV18 and TRBJ2-5 gives the whole variable domain NAGVMQNPRHLVRRRGQEARLRCSPMKGHSHVYWYRQLPEEGLKFMVYLQKENIIDESGMPKERFSAEFPKEGPSILRIQQVVRGDSAAYFCASSPAGTRETQYFGPGTRLLVL.

The chain employs TRBV6-5 and TRBJ2-5, with 8 bases matching TRBD2. V trimming: 5 bases; J trimming: 0 bases; junction bases outside the gene matches: 2. Per germline, CDR1 MNHEY and CDR2 SVGAGI. This CDR3 has 14 residues. The CDR3 loop is CASSKRGHQETQYF. CDR3 in DNA: TGTGCCAGCAGTAAGCGGGGGCACCAAGAGACCCAGTACTTC.

This clone was found a few times. The rearrangement uses TRBV6-5 and TRBJ2-7, with 7 bases lining up with TRBD1. V dropped 6 bases and J dropped 5; count of bases not matched to a gene: 13. The CDR3 totals 15 residues. Germline V CDR1 and CDR2: MNHEY, SVGAGI. The CDR3 loop is CASSRRGLAGHEQYF. Written as DNA, the CDR3 is TGTGCCAGCAGCCGAAGGGGGCTAGCTGGCCACGAGCAGTACTTC.

This chain uses TRBV5-1 with TRBJ1-2; 7 bases align to TRBD1. The V gene's germline CDR1 is SGHRS and CDR2 YFSETQ. CDR3 length: 16 amino acids. With 2 bases clipped from V and 2 bases from J, the junction kept 9 bases outside the gene matches. Here the CDR3 reads CASSLTTGQINYGYTF. The CDR3 DNA is TGCGCCAGCAGCTTAACGACGGGACAGATCAACTATGGCTACACCTTC.

This clone was detected a few times. The chain has TRBV4-1 and TRBJ1-5, with 7 bases that match TRBD1. Trimming removed 0 bases from V and 2 bases from J; junction bases left unmatched: 10. CDR3 size: 18 residues. Per germline, CDR1 MGHRA and CDR2 YSYEKL. The CDR3 nucleotides read TGCGCCAGCAGCCAAGATGAACGAGGGGGCTGGGGCAATCAGCCCCAGCATTTT. This sequence encodes CASSQDERGGWGNQPQHF.

The chain recombines TRBV5-1 with TRBJ1-2; no clear D gene. V shed 4 bases and J shed 2 bases, with 12 bases lying between them. The length of the CDR3 is 14 residues. From germline, CDR1 is SGHRS and CDR2 YFSETQ. CDR3 region: CASSPVTLNYGYTF. CDR3 nucleotides: TGCGCCAGCAGCCCGGTCACTTTGAACTATGGCTACACCTTC.

The count of this clone is one. The rearrangement joins TRBV7-9 to TRBJ2-1, with a weak D call TRBD2 (5 bases). CDR1 and CDR2 (germline): SEHNR, FQNEAQ (reference sequence). The V gene lost 9 bases and the J gene lost 0 bases, with 15 bases spanning the gap. The CDR3 loop spans 15 amino acids. This chain's CDR3 is CASALTEGSYNEQFF. In DNA form, the CDR3 reads TGTGCCAGTGCTCTAACTGAGGGCTCCTACAATGAGCAGTTCTTC.

This chain joins TRBV7-9 and TRBJ1-5, with 7 nucleotides matching TRBD1. From germline, CDR1 is SEHNR and CDR2 FQNEAQ (reference sequence). The CDR3 sequence is 17 residues long. After removal of 3 bases from V and 2 bases from J, the junction contained 10 bases not matched to a gene. The DNA of the CDR3 is TGTGCCAGCAGCTTGGTTTCAGGGGGAAATGGCAATCAGCCCCAGCATTTT. Amino acid sequence: CASSLVSGGNGNQPQHF.

The chain has TRBV23-1 and TRBJ2-3, with TRBD2 matching over 11 bases. TRBV23-1 is an open reading frame whose function is uncertain. V shed 0 bases and J 2 bases; nucleotides not matched to a gene: 4. CDR3 length: 17 amino acids. The CDR3 region has the DNA TGCGCCAGCAGTCAATCTGTAGCGGGAGGGCCCACAGATACGCAGTATTTT. It encodes CASSQSVAGGPTDTQYF.

This chain links TRBV11-3 with TRBJ2-5, with 9 nucleotides matching TRBD1. The CDR3 contains 15 residues. The germline gives CDR1 SGHNT, CDR2 YENEEA. J gave up 3 bases and V 2 bases, and 4 bases lay outside the gene matches. CDR3 in amino acids: CASSLKTGGEETQYF. The CDR3 nucleotides are TGTGCCAGCAGCTTAAAAACAGGGGGCGAAGAGACCCAGTACTTC.

The gene calls are TRBV11-2 and TRBJ2-1; the match to TRBD2 covers 10 bases. The germline V gene encodes CDR1 SGHAT and CDR2 FQNNGV. V shed 4 bases and J 9 bases; nucleotides not matched to a gene: 9. The CDR3 is made up of 15 amino acids. In DNA form, the CDR3 reads TGTGCCAGCAGCTCTCCCCGGCTAGCGGGAGCTGAGCAGTTCTTC. It translates to CASSSPRLAGAEQFF.

The V call is TRBV7-9, the J call TRBJ2-1, with TRBD2 matching over 7 bases. Germline V gene sequence: CDR1 SEHNR, CDR2 FQNEAQ (reference sequence). V trimming: 1 base; J trimming: 0 bases; junction bases outside the gene matches: 0. The CDR3 consists of 15 residues. Here the CDR3 DNA reads TGTGCCAGCAGCTTAGGGACTAGCTCCTACAATGAGCAGTTCTTC. Protein sequence: CASSLGTSSYNEQFF.